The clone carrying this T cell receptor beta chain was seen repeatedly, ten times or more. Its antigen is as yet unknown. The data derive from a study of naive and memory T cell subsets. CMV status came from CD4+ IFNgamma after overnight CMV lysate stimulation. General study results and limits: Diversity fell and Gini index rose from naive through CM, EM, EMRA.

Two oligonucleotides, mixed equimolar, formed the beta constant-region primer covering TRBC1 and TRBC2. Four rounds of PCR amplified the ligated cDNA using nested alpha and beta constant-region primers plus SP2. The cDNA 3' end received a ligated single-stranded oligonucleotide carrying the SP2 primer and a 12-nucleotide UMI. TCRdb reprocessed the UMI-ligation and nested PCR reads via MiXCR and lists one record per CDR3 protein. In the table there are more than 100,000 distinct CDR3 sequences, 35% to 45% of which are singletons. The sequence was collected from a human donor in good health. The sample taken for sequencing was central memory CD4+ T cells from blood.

CDR3 DNA sequence: TGTGCCACCAAACCGGGACAGGGGTACGAGCAGTACTTC. Translating gives CATKPGQGYEQYF. The rearrangement uses TRBV5-4 and TRBJ2-7; 10 bases map to TRBD1. Per the germline V gene, CDR1 is SGHNT and CDR2 is YYREEE (reference sequence). There are 13 residues in the CDR3. Losses at the gene ends were 9 bases for V and 4 bases for J; bases not matched to a gene: 7.